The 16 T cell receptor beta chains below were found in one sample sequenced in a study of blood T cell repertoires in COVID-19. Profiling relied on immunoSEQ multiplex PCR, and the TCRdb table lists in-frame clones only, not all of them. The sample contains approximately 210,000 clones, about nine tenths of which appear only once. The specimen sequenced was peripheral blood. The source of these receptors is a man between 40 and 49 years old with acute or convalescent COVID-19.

The CDR3 coding sequence is TGTGCCAGTAGTATGATGAGGACAGGGCCGGGGGGCCAGCCCCAGCATTTT. Encoded protein: CASSMMRTGPGGQPQHF. The chain couples TRBV19 to TRBJ1-5, with TRBD1 matching 8 bases. The CDR3 has 17 amino acids. The ends lost 3 bases at V and 7 bases at J; junction bases unmatched: 14. In germline, CDR1 is LNHDA, CDR2 SQIVND (reference sequence).

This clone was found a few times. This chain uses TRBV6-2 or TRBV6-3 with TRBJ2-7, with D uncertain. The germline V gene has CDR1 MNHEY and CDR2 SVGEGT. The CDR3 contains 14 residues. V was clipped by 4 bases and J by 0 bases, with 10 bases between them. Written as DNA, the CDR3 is TGTGCCAGCAGTTCCCGACTCGGCTCCTACGAGCAGTACTTC. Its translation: CASSSRLGSYEQYF.

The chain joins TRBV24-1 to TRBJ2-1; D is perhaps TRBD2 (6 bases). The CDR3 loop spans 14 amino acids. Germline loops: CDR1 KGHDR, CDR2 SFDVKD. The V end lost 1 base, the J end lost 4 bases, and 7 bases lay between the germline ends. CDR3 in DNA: TGTGCCACCAGTGATTTCGGGGGATACAATGAGCAGTTCTTC. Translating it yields CATSDFGGYNEQFF.

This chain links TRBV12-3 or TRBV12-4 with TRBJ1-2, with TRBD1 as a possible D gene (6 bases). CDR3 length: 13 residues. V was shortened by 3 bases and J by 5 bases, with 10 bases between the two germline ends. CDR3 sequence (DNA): TGTGCCAGCAGTTTCATGGGGGCGTATGGCTACACCTTC. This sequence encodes CASSFMGAYGYTF.

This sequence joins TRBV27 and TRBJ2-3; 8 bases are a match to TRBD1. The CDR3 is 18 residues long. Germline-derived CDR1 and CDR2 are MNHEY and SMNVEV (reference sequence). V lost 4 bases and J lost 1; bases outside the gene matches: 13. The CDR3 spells CASSSLTGQGLGTDTQYF. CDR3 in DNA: TGTGCCAGCAGTTCCCTCACAGGACAGGGCTTGGGCACAGATACGCAGTATTTT.

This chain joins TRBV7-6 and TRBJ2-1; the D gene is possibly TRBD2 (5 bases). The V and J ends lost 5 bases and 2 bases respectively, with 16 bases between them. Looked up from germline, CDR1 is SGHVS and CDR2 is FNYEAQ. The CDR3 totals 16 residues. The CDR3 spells CASSLDPGSPYNEQFF. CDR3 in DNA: TGTGCCAGCAGCCTGGACCCGGGAAGCCCCTACAATGAGCAGTTCTTC.

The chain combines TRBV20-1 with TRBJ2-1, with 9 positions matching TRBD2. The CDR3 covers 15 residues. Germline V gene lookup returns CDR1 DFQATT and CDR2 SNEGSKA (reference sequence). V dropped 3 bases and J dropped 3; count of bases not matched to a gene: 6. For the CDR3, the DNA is TGCAGTGCTAGTAGCGGGAGAGGGGACTACAATGAGCAGTTCTTC. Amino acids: CSASSGRGDYNEQFF.

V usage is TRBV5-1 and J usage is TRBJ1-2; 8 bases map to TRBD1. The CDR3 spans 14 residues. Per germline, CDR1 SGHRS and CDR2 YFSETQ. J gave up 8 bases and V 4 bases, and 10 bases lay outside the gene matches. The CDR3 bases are TGCGCCAGCAGCCAAGACCAGGGGGCGCGAGGCTACACCTTC. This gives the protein CASSQDQGARGYTF.

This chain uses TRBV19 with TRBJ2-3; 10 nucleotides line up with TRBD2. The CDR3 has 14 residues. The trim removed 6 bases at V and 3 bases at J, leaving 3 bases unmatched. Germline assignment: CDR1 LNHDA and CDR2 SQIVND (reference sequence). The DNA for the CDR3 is TGTGCCAGTAGCCGACTAGCGGGTACAGATACGCAGTATTTT. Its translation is CASSRLAGTDTQYF.

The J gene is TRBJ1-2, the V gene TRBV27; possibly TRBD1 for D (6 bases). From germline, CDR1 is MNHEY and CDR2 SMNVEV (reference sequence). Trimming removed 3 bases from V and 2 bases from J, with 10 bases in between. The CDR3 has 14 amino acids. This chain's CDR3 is CASSFSTGNYGYTF. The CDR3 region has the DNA TGTGCCAGCAGTTTCTCTACAGGGAACTATGGCTACACCTTC.

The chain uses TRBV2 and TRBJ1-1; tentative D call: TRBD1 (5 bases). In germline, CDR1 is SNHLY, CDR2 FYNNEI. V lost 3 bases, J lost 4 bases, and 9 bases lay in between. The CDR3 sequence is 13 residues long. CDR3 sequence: CASSDRVVTEAFF. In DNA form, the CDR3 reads TGTGCCAGCAGTGACAGGGTCGTCACTGAAGCTTTCTTT.

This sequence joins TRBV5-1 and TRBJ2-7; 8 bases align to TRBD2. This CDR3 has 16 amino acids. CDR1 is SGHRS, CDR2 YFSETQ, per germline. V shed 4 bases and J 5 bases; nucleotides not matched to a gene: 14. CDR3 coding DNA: TGCGCCAGCAGCCTCTCAAGCGGGAGTGGGTTCGACGAGCAGTACTTC. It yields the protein CASSLSSGSGFDEQYF.

CDR3: CASSANSGTGMYEQYF. CDR3 bases: TGTGCCAGCAGCGCTAACTCCGGGACAGGGATGTACGAGCAGTACTTC. V usage is TRBV11-3 and J usage is TRBJ2-7, with TRBD1 matching 9 bases. This CDR3 spans 16 amino acids. Germline trimming cut 5 bases from V and 4 bases from J; bases unmatched to any gene: 12. CDR1 and CDR2 from the germline V gene are SGHNT and YENEEA.

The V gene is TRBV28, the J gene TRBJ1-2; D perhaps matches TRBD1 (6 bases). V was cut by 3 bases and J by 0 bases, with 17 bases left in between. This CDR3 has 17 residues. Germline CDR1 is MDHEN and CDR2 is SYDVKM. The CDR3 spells CASSFPEGGPSNYGYTF. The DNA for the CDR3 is TGTGCCAGCAGTTTCCCGGAGGGGGGGCCCTCTAACTATGGCTACACCTTC.

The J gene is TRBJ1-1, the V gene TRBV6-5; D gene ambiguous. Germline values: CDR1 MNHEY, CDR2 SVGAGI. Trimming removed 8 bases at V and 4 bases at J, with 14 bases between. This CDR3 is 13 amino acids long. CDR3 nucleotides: TGTGCCAGCGGACTTAGCGGCCTCACTGAAGCTTTCTTT. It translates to CASGLSGLTEAFF.

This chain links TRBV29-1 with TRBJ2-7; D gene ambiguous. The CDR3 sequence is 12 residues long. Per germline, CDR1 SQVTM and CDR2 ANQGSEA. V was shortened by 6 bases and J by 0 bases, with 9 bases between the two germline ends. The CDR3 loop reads CSVDRSSYEQYF. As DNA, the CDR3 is TGCAGCGTGGATAGGAGCTCCTACGAGCAGTACTTC.